This T cell receptor beta chain was found in a study of blood T cell repertoires in COVID-19. About the study: The study drew acute and convalescent COVID-19 samples from the United States, Italy and Spain. PBMCs, B-cell-depleted T cells, or T cells were the source of the cDNA or gDNA that made up the material.

Germline values: CDR1 SNHLY, CDR2 FYNNEI. V was clipped by 6 bases and J by 6 bases, with 15 bases between them. The length of the CDR3 is 13 residues. Original processing notes: Amplification with reference gene primers provided the estimates of nucleated cell counts. This table comes from immunoSEQ multiplex PCR, and its TCRdb copy is limited to in-frame clones, with some not included. For V, J and clone size, that table is used; D and trimming come from the DNA. Altogether about 260,000 clones are present, around 90% being singletons, with the ten largest covering roughly 2%. The specimen sequenced was peripheral blood. The TCR sequence derives from a woman in her forties or fifties who had recovered from COVID-19. The chain has TRBV2 and TRBJ2-7, with D uncertain. The CDR3 spells CASRATVPGEQYF. Written as DNA, the CDR3 is TGTGCCAGCAGAGCAACGGTCCCCGGCGAGCAGTACTTC.